This entry is about one TCR beta chain. This specimen comes from a study of blood T cell repertoires in COVID-19. On the study more broadly: Specimens from acute and convalescent COVID-19 originated in the United States, Italy and Spain. T cells, B-cell-depleted T cells, or PBMCs provided the cDNA or gDNA that served as material.

This CDR3 contains 18 residues. The V gene lost 5 bases and the J gene lost 0 bases, with 22 bases spanning the gap. Germline V gene data show CDR1 as KGHSH and CDR2 as LQKENI. TCRdb keeps only in-frame clones here, not all; method: immunoSEQ multiplex PCR. The table includes some 140,000 clones, just under 85% detected once. The receptor's source is a woman in her fifties or sixties with acute or convalescent COVID-19. The chain employs TRBV18 and TRBJ1-2; possible D gene TRBD1, 6 bases. Sequenced: peripheral blood. CDR3 DNA sequence: TGTGCCAGCTCAACGGGGAGGGCCCCCAGGGGACCTAACTATGGCTACACCTTC. This gives the protein CASSTGRAPRGPNYGYTF.